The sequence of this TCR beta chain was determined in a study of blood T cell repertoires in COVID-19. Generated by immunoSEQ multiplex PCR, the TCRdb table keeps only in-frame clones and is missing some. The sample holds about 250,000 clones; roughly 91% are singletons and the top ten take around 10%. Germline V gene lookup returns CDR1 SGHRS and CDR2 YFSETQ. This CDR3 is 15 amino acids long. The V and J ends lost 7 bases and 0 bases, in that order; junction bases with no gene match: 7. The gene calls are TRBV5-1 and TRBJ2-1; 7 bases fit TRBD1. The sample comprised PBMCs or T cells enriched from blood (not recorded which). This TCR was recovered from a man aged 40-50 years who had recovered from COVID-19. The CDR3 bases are TGCGCCAGCCTCCCAGGGGGACCCTCCTACAATGAGCAGTTCTTC. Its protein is CASLPGGPSYNEQFF. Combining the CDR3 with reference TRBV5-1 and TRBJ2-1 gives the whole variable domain KAGVTQTPRYLIKTRGQQVTLSCSPISGHRSVSWYQQTPGQGLQFLFEYFSETQRNKGNFPGRFSGRQFSNSRSEMNVSTLELGDSALYLCASLPGGPSYNEQFFGPGTRLTVL.